This passage covers 27 T cell receptor beta chains from one sample sequenced in a study of spatial heterogeneity in lung cancer. Time point noted: sample taken at primary tumor resection. Using its own MiXCR run on the 5' RACE reads, TCRdb lists one record per CDR3 protein. The sample holds 40,000 or so distinct CDR3 sequences; 7.5% to 8% are singletons and the top ten take under 30%. The material sequenced was PBMCs, taken at surgery. Receptors were obtained from a male donor with early-stage non-small cell lung cancer.

The table lists this clonotype with a few counts. The genes are TRBV12-3 or TRBV12-4 and TRBJ1-5; no firm D call. This CDR3 region has 17 residues. V dropped 1 base and J dropped 0 bases, with 13 bases sitting between them. The DNA of the CDR3 is TGTGCCAGCAGTTTAGTAGCTCGCGGTTATAGCAATCAGCCCCAGCATTTT. Its protein product is CASSLVARGYSNQPQHF.

Turning to this clonotype: Given a much more abundant clone one base away, this may be a read error. The chain carries TRBV9 and TRBJ1-2; D is uncertain. This CDR3 spans 14 amino acids. Germline V gene lookup returns CDR1 SGDLS and CDR2 YYNGEE. Trimming cost V 0 bases and J 4 bases, with 10 bases left between them. This CDR3 is CASSVESSPYGYTF. CDR3 in DNA: TGTGCCAGCAGCGTAGAAAGTTCGCCCTATGGCTACACCTTC.

This clonotype occurred many times. V is TRBV7-2 and J is TRBJ2-5; D not resolved. V was trimmed by 5 bases and J by 0 bases, leaving 4 bases between them. In germline, CDR1 is SGHTA, CDR2 FQGNSA. CDR3 length: 12 amino acids. The CDR3 nucleotides read TGTGCCAGCAGCGAGTACCAAGAGACCCAGTACTTC. Protein: CASSEYQETQYF. The full variable domain, in which reference TRBV7-2 and TRBJ2-5 provide the parts outside the CDR3, is GAGVSQSPSNKVTEKGKDVELRCDPISGHTALYWYRQSLGQGLEFLIYFQGNSAPDKSGLPSDRFSAERTGGSVSTLTIQRTQQEDSAVYLCASSEYQETQYFGPGTRLLVL.

This clonotype has at least ten counts. The rearrangement uses TRBV4-3 and TRBJ2-1; 10 nucleotides agree with TRBD2. The CDR3 consists of 17 residues. J lost 3 bases, V lost 1 base, and 6 bases had no gene match. Germline lookup yields CDR1 LGHNA and CDR2 YSLEER. The CDR3 DNA follows: TGCGCCAGCAGCCAAGCCTGGACTAGCGGCTACTACAATGAGCAGTTCTTC. Translating it yields CASSQAWTSGYYNEQFF.

This clonotype was detected ten times or more. The CDR3 region is CSAKNWDRGLNTEAFF. The CDR3 DNA reads as TGCAGTGCTAAAAATTGGGACAGGGGTCTGAACACTGAAGCTTTCTTT. The chain combines TRBV20-1 with TRBJ1-1, with 10 bases fitting TRBD1. The CDR3 spans 16 residues. V shed 4 bases and J 0 bases; nucleotides not matched to a gene: 8. Germline loops: CDR1 DFQATT, CDR2 SNEGSKA (reference sequence).

The V call is TRBV6-5, the J call TRBJ2-1, with a possible D match to TRBD1 (6 bases). CDR3 length equals 15 residues. The germline gives CDR1 MNHEY, CDR2 SVGAGI. V was pared by 5 bases and J by 0 bases, with 11 bases between. The CDR3 sequence: CASSDDRSSYNEQFF. As DNA, the CDR3 is TGTGCCAGCAGTGATGACAGGAGCTCCTACAATGAGCAGTTCTTC.

This clonotype has just a few counts. This rearrangement joins TRBV5-3 to TRBJ2-1, with TRBD2 as a possible D gene (6 bases). TRBV5-3 carries the ORF label, with uncertain function. The germline V and J ends were trimmed by 0 bases and 8 bases, with 18 bases remaining between them. This CDR3 region has 16 residues. The DNA of the CDR3 is TGTGCCAGAAGCTTGGCCGGGGCTAGCGAGTCCCATGAGCAGTTCTTC. It translates to CARSLAGASESHEQFF.

This clonotype was picked up many times. The V and J genes are TRBV5-1 and TRBJ1-2; 7 positions agree with TRBD1. The trim removed 4 bases at V and 8 bases at J, leaving 8 bases unmatched. CDR3 size: 13 residues. Germline loops: CDR1 SGHRS, CDR2 YFSETQ. The CDR3 region is CASSPKGQWGYTF. Written as DNA, the CDR3 is TGCGCCAGCAGCCCGAAGGGACAGTGGGGCTACACCTTC.

This clonotype has ten or more counts. This sequence joins TRBV3-1 and TRBJ2-3; D is unclear. Trimming pared 0 bases from V and 8 bases from J, leaving 6 bases between. CDR1 and CDR2 (germline): LGHDT, YNNKEL (reference sequence). The CDR3 length is 12 residues. The CDR3 nucleotides read TGTGCCAGCAGCCAAGAAGGTCGTACGCAGTATTTT. Amino acid sequence: CASSQEGRTQYF.

This clonotype was counted a few times. J is TRBJ2-3 and V is TRBV6-4; 9 positions match TRBD2. Germline V gene sequence: CDR1 MRHNA, CDR2 SNTAGT. CDR3 length: 16 residues. Unmatched junction bases numbered 1, after V lost 0 bases and J lost 0 bases. The CDR3 DNA follows: TGTGCCAGCAGTGACTCGGCGGGGGGGAGCACAGATACGCAGTATTTT. Translation: CASSDSAGGSTDTQYF.

This clonotype has ten or more counts. The chain employs TRBV19 and TRBJ2-6; no firm D call. Per the germline V gene, CDR1 is LNHDA and CDR2 is SQIVND (reference sequence). This CDR3 has 14 amino acids. Trimming left V 6 bases short and J 1 base short, with 7 bases between. CDR3 sequence (DNA): TGTGCCAGTAGCCTGAGGTCTGGGGCCAACGTCCTGACTTTC. It yields the protein CASSLRSGANVLTF.

A word on this clonotype: A much larger clone sits a single nucleotide away, making a read error possible. The chain combines TRBV6-2 or TRBV6-3 with TRBJ2-1; D gene unclear. The V gene's germline CDR1 is MNHEY and CDR2 SVGEGT. The CDR3 totals 12 residues. Trimming removed 7 bases at V and 8 bases at J, with 12 bases between. The CDR3 loop reads CASTRLGDEQFF. The CDR3 region has the DNA TGTGCCAGCACCCGGCTAGGAGATGAGCAGTTCTTC.

This clonotype was observed at least ten times. The chain combines TRBV7-2 with TRBJ1-2, with TRBD1 matching 7 bases. The CDR3 contains 14 residues. Germline V lookup: CDR1 SGHTA, CDR2 FQGNSA. With V trimmed by 0 bases and J by 4 bases, 2 bases remained unmatched. CDR3 in DNA: TGTGCCAGCAGCTTAGCCCAGGGGGGCTATGGCTACACCTTC. Protein sequence: CASSLAQGGYGYTF.

This clonotype was seen only a few times. An end of the junction differs from the germline gene, which may be a read error. This sequence joins TRBV7-7 and TRBJ2-1; 10 positions agree with TRBD2. Germline V CDR1 and CDR2: SSHAT, FNYEAQ (reference sequence). The CDR3 spans 17 residues. CDR3 coding DNA: TGTGCTAGCAGCTTATTCGCTAGCGGGAGTCCCTACAATGAGCAGTTCTTC. This translates into CASSLFASGSPYNEQFF.

This clonotype has just a few counts. The CDR3 reads CASSQNRGETQYF. In DNA form, the CDR3 reads TGCGCCAGCAGCCAAAACAGAGGGGAGACCCAGTACTTC. The chain is built from TRBV4-3 and TRBJ2-5, with D maybe TRBD2 (5 bases). V lost 2 bases and J lost 5, with 9 bases in between. This CDR3 has 13 residues. The germline CDR1 and CDR2 sequences are LGHNA and YSLEER.

This rearrangement joins TRBV7-2 to TRBJ2-1; possibly TRBD2 for D (6 bases). The germline V and J ends were trimmed by 0 bases and 0 bases, with 12 bases remaining between them. CDR1 and CDR2 (germline): SGHTA, FQGNSA. This CDR3 has 17 amino acids. CDR3 DNA sequence: TGTGCCAGCAGCTTAGCGCTTCGGGGGTCCTCCTACAATGAGCAGTTCTTC. Translation: CASSLALRGSSYNEQFF. Using reference TRBV7-2 and TRBJ2-1 for the parts outside the CDR3, the full variable domain is GAGVSQSPSNKVTEKGKDVELRCDPISGHTALYWYRQSLGQGLEFLIYFQGNSAPDKSGLPSDRFSAERTGGSVSTLTIQRTQQEDSAVYLCASSLALRGSSYNEQFFGPGTRLTVL.

This clonotype has a count of ten or more. J is TRBJ1-2 and V is TRBV7-2, with D possibly being TRBD1 (5 bases). The CDR3 has 13 amino acids. The germline CDR1 and CDR2 sequences are SGHTA and FQGNSA. Trimming shortened V by 2 bases and J by 4 bases, and 8 bases separated the two germline ends. CDR3 DNA: TGTGCCAGCAGCTTACGGGGGGTCTATGGCTACACCTTC. The encoded protein is CASSLRGVYGYTF. Full variable domain (remainder filled in from reference TRBV7-2 and TRBJ1-2): GAGVSQSPSNKVTEKGKDVELRCDPISGHTALYWYRQSLGQGLEFLIYFQGNSAPDKSGLPSDRFSAERTGGSVSTLTIQRTQQEDSAVYLCASSLRGVYGYTFGSGTRLTVV.

This clonotype was recorded many times. The chain combines TRBV7-9 with TRBJ2-7; perhaps D is TRBD1 or TRBD2 (5 bases each). CDR1 is SEHNR, CDR2 FQNEAQ, per germline (reference sequence). The CDR3 length is 14 residues. Trimming cost V 5 bases and J 2 bases, with 13 bases left between them. In DNA, the CDR3 is TGTGCCAGCAGCCCCCGGGACGCTCCCTACGAGCAGTACGTC. Translating it yields CASSPRDAPYEQYV.

This clonotype was recorded many times. V and J are TRBV18 and TRBJ1-1; no reliable D call. V was shortened by 1 base and J by 2 bases, with 5 bases between the two germline ends. The CDR3 is made up of 13 amino acids. The V gene's germline CDR1 is KGHSH and CDR2 LQKENI. In nucleotides, the CDR3 is TGTGCCAGCTCACCACGGGGAAACACTGAAGCTTTCTTT. Amino acids: CASSPRGNTEAFF.

This clonotype was found a few times. V is TRBV20-1 and J is TRBJ1-5; a possible D gene is TRBD1 (5 bases). Trimming cost V 3 bases and J 4 bases, with 19 bases left between them. This CDR3 spans 16 amino acids. Germline CDR1 DFQATT, CDR2 SNEGSKA (reference sequence). CDR3 region: CSARSMGRGVNQPQHF. Written as DNA, the CDR3 is TGCAGTGCTAGGAGTATGGGGCGGGGCGTGAATCAGCCCCAGCATTTT.

CDR3 amino acids: CASSRDSLTLHF. The CDR3 nucleotides read TGTGCCAGCAGCCGGGACAGCCTCACCCTCCACTTT. The V call is TRBV5-4, the J call TRBJ1-6; 7 nucleotides align to TRBD1. Germline CDR1 is SGHNT and CDR2 is YYREEE (reference sequence). The CDR3 runs 12 residues. With V trimmed by 4 bases and J by 14 bases, 6 bases remained unmatched.

The CDR3 loop reads CSALGIADSEQFF. In DNA, the CDR3 is TGCAGTGCCCTAGGGATAGCCGACAGTGAGCAGTTCTTC. The rearrangement links TRBV20-1 to TRBJ2-1; D is possibly TRBD1 (5 bases). CDR3 length equals 13 residues. V was pared by 6 bases and J by 9 bases, with 18 bases between. In germline, CDR1 is DFQATT, CDR2 SNEGSKA (reference sequence).

This clonotype showed up many times. The chain is built from TRBV27 and TRBJ1-3, with 9 nucleotides matching TRBD1. The CDR3 contains 15 residues. Per the germline V gene, CDR1 is MNHEY and CDR2 is SMNVEV (reference sequence). V was clipped by 8 bases and J by 2 bases; unmatched bases: 7. The CDR3 DNA is TGTGCCAGCCCCCCCGGGACAGGGACTGGAAACACCATATATTTT. This codes for CASPPGTGTGNTIYF.

This clonotype was detected only a few times. The rearrangement uses TRBV7-3 and TRBJ2-3, with D maybe TRBD2 (6 bases). The V gene lost 2 bases and the J gene lost 6 bases, with 12 bases spanning the gap. This CDR3 comprises 14 residues. Germline V gives CDR1 SGHTA, CDR2 FQGTGA. The CDR3 nucleotides read TGTGCCAGCAGCTTATCCGGCGGGGCGGATACGCAGTATTTT. Its translation: CASSLSGGADTQYF.

The CDR3 loop reads CASSYSGGTYNEQFF. The CDR3 nucleotides read TGTGCCAGCAGCTATAGCGGGGGGACTTACAATGAGCAGTTCTTC. The chain combines TRBV7-3 with TRBJ2-1, with TRBD2 matching over 10 bases. This CDR3 has 15 amino acids. CDR1 SGHTA and CDR2 FQGTGA come from the germline V gene. Trimming cost V 4 bases and J 4 bases; bases outside gene matches: 4.

This clonotype was found many times. J is TRBJ2-4 and V is TRBV27, with 8 bases that match TRBD1. The length of the CDR3 is 18 residues. Losses at the gene ends were 4 bases for V and 0 bases for J; bases not matched to a gene: 11. CDR1 and CDR2 from the germline V gene are MNHEY and SMNVEV (reference sequence). CDR3 DNA sequence: TGTGCCAGCAGTTCCCGAACCGGACAGGGAATAGCCAAAAACATTCAGTACTTC. It is translated as CASSSRTGQGIAKNIQYF.

The rearrangement uses TRBV28 and TRBJ2-7, with 7 bases that match TRBD2. Germline V gene sequence: CDR1 MDHEN, CDR2 SYDVKM. The CDR3 spans 14 residues. Written as DNA, the CDR3 is TGTGCCAGCAGTTTGGGAGGGAGCTCCCACGAGCAGTACGTC. Encoded protein: CASSLGGSSHEQYV.